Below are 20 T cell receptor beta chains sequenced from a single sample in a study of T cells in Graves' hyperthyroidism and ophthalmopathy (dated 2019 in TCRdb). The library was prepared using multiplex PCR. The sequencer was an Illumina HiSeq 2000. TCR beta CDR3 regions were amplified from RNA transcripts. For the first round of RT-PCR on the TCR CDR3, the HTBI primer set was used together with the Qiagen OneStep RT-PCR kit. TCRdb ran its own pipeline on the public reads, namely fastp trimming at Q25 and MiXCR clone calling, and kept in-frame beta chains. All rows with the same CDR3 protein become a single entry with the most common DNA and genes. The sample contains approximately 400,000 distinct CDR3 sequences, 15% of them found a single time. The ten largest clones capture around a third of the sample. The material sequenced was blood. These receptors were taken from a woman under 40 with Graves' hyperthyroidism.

The CDR3 spells CSVATFRDGYTF. As DNA, the CDR3 is TGCAGCGTTGCTACCTTTAGGGATGGCTACACCTTC. V usage is TRBV29-1 and J usage is TRBJ1-2; D not certain. Trimming pared 4 bases from V and 6 bases from J, leaving 12 bases between. Germline lookup yields CDR1 SQVTM and CDR2 ANQGSEA. The CDR3 covers 12 residues.

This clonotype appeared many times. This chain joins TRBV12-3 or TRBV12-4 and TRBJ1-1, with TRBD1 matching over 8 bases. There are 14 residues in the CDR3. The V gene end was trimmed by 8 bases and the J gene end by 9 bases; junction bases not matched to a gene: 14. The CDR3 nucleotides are TGTGCCAGCTTTTCCCAGGGGGCAGGTCGGAAAGCTTTCTTT. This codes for CASFSQGAGRKAFF.

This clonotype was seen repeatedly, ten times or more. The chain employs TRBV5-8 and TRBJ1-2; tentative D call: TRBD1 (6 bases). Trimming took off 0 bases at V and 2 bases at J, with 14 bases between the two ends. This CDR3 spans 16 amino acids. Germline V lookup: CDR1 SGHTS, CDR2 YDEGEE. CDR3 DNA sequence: TGTGCCAGCAGCTTGGTGCAGGGGACCCTAAACTATGGCTACACCTTC. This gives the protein CASSLVQGTLNYGYTF.

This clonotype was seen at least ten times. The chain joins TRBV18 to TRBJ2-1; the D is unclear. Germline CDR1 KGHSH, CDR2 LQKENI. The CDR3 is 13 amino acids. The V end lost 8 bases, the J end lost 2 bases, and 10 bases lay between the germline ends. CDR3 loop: CASSPSAYNEQFF. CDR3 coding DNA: TGTGCCAGCAGTCCGTCAGCCTACAATGAGCAGTTCTTC.

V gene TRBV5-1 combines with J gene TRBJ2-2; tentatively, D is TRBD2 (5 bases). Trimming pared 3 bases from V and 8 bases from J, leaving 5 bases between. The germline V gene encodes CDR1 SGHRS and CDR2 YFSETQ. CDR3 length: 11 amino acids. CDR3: CASSWTGELFF. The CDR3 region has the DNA TGCGCCAGCAGCTGGACTGGGGAGCTGTTTTTT.

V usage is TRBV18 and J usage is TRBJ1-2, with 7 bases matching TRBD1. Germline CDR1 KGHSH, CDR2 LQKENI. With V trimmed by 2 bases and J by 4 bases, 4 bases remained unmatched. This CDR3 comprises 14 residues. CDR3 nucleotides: TGTGCCAGCTCACCAACCGGGACAGTCTATGGCTACACCTTC. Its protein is CASSPTGTVYGYTF.

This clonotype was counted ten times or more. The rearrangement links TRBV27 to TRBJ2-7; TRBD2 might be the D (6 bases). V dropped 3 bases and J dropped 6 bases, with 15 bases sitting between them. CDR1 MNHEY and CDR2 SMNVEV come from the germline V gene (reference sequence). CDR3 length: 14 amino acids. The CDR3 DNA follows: TGTGCCAGCAGTTTCGGGGGACTTGAATTCGAGCAGTACTTC. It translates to CASSFGGLEFEQYF.

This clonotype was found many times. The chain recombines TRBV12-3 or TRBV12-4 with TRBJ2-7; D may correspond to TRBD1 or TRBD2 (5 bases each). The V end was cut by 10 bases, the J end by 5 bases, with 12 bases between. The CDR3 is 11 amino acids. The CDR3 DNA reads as TGTGCCACTTCAGGGAGCCACGAGCAGTACTTC. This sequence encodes CATSGSHEQYF.

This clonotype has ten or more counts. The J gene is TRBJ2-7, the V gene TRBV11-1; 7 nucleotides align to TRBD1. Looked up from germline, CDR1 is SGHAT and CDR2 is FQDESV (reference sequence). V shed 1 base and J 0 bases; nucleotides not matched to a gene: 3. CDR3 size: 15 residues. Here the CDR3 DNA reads TGTGCCAGCAGCTTAGGGTGGGACAGCTCCTACGAGCAGTACTTC. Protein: CASSLGWDSSYEQYF.

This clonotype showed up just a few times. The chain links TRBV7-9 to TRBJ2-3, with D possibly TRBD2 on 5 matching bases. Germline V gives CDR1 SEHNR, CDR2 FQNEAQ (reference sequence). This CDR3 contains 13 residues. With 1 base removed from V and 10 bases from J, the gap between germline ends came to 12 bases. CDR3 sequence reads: CASSLGPSSAQYF. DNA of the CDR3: TGTGCCAGCAGCTTAGGTCCTAGCTCGGCGCAGTATTTT.

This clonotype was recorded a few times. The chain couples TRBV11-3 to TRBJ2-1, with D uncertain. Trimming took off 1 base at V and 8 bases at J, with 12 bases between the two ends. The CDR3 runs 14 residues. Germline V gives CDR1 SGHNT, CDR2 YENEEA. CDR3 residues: CASSLGSDWDEQFF. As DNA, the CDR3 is TGTGCCAGCAGCTTAGGGTCCGACTGGGATGAGCAGTTCTTC.

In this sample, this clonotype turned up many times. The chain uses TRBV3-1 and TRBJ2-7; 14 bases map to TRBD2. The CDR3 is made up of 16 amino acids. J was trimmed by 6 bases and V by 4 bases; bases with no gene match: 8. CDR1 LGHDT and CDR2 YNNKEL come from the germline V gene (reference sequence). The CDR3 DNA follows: TGTGCCAGCAGCCGCAGGACTAGCGGGAGGCTTCCCGAGCAGTACTTC. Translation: CASSRRTSGRLPEQYF.

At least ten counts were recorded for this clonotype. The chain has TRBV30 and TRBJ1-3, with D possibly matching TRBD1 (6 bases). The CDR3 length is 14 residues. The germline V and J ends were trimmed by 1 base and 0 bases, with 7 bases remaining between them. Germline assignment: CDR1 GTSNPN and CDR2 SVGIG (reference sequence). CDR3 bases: TGTGCCTGGAGTGAAGGGGGCTCTGGAAACACCATATATTTT. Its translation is CAWSEGGSGNTIYF.

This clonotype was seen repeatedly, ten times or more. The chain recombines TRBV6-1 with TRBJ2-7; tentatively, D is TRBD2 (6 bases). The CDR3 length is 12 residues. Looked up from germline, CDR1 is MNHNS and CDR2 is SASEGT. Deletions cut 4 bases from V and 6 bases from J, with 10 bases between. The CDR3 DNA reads TGTGCCAGCAGTGCGGGACTTAGCGAGCAGTACTTC. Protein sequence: CASSAGLSEQYF.

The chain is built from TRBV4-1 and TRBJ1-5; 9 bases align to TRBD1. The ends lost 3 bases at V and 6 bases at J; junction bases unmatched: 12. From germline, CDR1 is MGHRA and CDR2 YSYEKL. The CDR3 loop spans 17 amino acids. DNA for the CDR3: TGCGCCAGCAGCCAGAACTATGGACAGGGGCTTGGTCAGCCCCAGCATTTT. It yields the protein CASSQNYGQGLGQPQHF.

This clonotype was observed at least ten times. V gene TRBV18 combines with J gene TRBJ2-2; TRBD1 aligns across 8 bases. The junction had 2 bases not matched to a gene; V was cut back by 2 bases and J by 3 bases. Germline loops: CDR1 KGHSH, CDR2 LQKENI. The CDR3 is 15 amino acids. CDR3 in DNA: TGTGCCAGCTCACCAACAGGGGGTGACACCGGGGAGCTGTTTTTT. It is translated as CASSPTGGDTGELFF.

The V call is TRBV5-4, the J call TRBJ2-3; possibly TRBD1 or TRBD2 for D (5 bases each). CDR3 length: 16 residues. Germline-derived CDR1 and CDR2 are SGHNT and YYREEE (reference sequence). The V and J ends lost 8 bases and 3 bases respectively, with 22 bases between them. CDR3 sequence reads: CASQGRGGAVTDTQYF. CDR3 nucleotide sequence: TGTGCCAGTCAAGGGCGTGGGGGAGCGGTGACAGATACGCAGTATTTT.

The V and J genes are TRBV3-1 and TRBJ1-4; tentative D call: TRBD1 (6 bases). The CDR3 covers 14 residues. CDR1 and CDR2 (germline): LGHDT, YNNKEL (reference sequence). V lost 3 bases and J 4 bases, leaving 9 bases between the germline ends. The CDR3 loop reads CASSHRDINEKLFF. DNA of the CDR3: TGTGCCAGCAGCCACCGGGACATTAATGAAAAACTGTTTTTT.

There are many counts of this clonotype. The CDR3 protein is CASSPSISGSYEQYF. The CDR3 DNA is TGTGCCAGCAGCCCGAGTATAAGCGGGAGCTACGAGCAGTACTTC. The chain joins TRBV7-9 to TRBJ2-7, with 8 bases fitting TRBD2. With V trimmed by 5 bases and J by 3 bases, 9 bases remained unmatched. The CDR3 contains 15 residues. CDR1 is SEHNR and CDR2 is FQNEAQ in the germline V gene (reference sequence).

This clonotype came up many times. The CDR3 sequence is CASSLDGTAQETQYF. The DNA of the CDR3 is TGTGCCAGCAGTTTAGACGGGACAGCTCAAGAGACCCAGTACTTC. The chain carries TRBV12-3 or TRBV12-4 and TRBJ2-5, with 7 bases aligning to TRBD1. V lost 1 base and J lost 2; bases outside the gene matches: 4. The CDR3 runs 15 residues.